Following are 31 T cell receptor beta chains from one sample sequenced in a study of blood T cell repertoires in COVID-19. Produced via immunoSEQ multiplex PCR; TCRdb's table is partial and in-frame only. There are approximately 55,000 clones in the sample; 80% to 90% occur only once, and about 6.7% lies in the top ten. Sequenced material: peripheral blood. The receptors originated from a man in his fifties with active COVID-19.

The chain uses TRBV6-4 and TRBJ2-7, with 8 bases aligning to TRBD2. The CDR3 length is 15 residues. Trimming at V came to 8 bases and at J to 3 bases, leaving 12 bases not matched to a gene. Germline V gives CDR1 MRHNA, CDR2 SNTAGT. The CDR3 protein is CASSEGPAGVYEQYF. For the CDR3, the DNA is TGTGCCAGCTCCGAAGGTCCAGCGGGAGTCTACGAGCAGTACTTC.

Only one count was recorded for this clone. The chain has TRBV15 and TRBJ2-5, with D hard to call. Germline CDR1 LNHNV, CDR2 YYDKDF (reference sequence). This CDR3 is built from 15 residues. V lost 5 bases and J lost 0, with 13 bases in between. CDR3 sequence (DNA): TGTGCCACCAGCGGTTCGGTAGAGTACCAAGAGACCCAGTACTTC. Its protein product is CATSGSVEYQETQYF.

A remark on this clone: Germline is not matched at one junction end, which may reflect a read error. The chain employs TRBV5-1 and TRBJ1-5, with D unresolved. CDR1 and CDR2 from the germline V gene are SGHRS and YFSETQ. This CDR3 contains 14 residues. The CDR3 loop is CASTLSPGYQPQHF. The CDR3 nucleotides are TGCGCCAGCACCTTGAGTCCGGGTTATCAGCCCCAGCATTTT.

This chain joins TRBV10-2 and TRBJ1-2; D gene uncertain. V was clipped by 8 bases and J by 4 bases, with 11 bases between them. The germline CDR1 and CDR2 sequences are WSHSY and SAAADI. The CDR3 has 12 residues. The CDR3 region is CASLGGGYGYTF. Written as DNA, the CDR3 is TGCGCCAGCTTAGGCGGCGGCTATGGCTACACCTTC.

The gene calls are TRBV29-1 and TRBJ2-5; D is unclear. Trimming removed 2 bases from V and 4 bases from J, with 5 bases in between. CDR3 length: 11 amino acids. Germline CDR1 and CDR2: SQVTM and ANQGSEA. The CDR3 coding sequence is TGCAGCGTTGAATATCGAGAGACCCAGTACTTC. Translated: CSVEYRETQYF.

Only a few counts were recorded for this clone. The V gene is TRBV7-9, the J gene TRBJ2-7; the D gene is possibly TRBD1 (5 bases). Per the germline V gene, CDR1 is SEHNR and CDR2 is FQNEAQ (reference sequence). The CDR3 has 13 residues. V was trimmed by 5 bases and J by 1 base, leaving 9 bases between them. CDR3 amino acids: CASSDPGSYEQYF. The DNA for the CDR3 is TGTGCCAGCAGCGACCCAGGGTCCTACGAGCAGTACTTC.

Only a few counts were recorded for this clone. The V gene is TRBV19, the J gene TRBJ2-3, with a possible D match to TRBD2 (5 bases). Trimming left V 4 bases short and J 1 base short, with 12 bases between. The germline V gene has CDR1 LNHDA and CDR2 SQIVND (reference sequence). The CDR3 is 15 residues long. The CDR3 spells CASSTRRSGTDTQYF. Here the CDR3 DNA reads TGTGCCAGTAGTACCCGGAGGTCCGGCACAGATACGCAGTATTTT.

The chain employs TRBV11-2 and TRBJ1-4; no clear D gene. Per germline, CDR1 SGHAT and CDR2 FQNNGV. Trimming took off 6 bases at V and 3 bases at J, with 14 bases between the two ends. The CDR3 has 15 residues. CDR3 in DNA: TGTGCCAGCAGGCGCACCTACAGTTCTAATGAAAAACTGTTTTTT. Residues: CASRRTYSSNEKLFF. The variable domain in full, completed from reference TRBV11-2 and TRBJ1-4, reads EAGVAQSPRYKIIEKRQSVAFWCNPISGHATLYWYQQILGQGPKLLIQFQNNGVVDDSQLPKDRFSAERLKGVDSTLKIQPAKLEDSAVYLCASRRTYSSNEKLFFGSGTQLSVL.

V and J are TRBV7-2 and TRBJ2-3, with 12 bases identical to TRBD2. V was clipped by 4 bases and J by 4 bases; unmatched bases: 3. Germline assignment: CDR1 SGHTA and CDR2 FQGNSA. The CDR3 spans 15 residues. The CDR3 region is CASSWTSGVADTQYF. The CDR3 coding sequence is TGTGCCAGCAGCTGGACTAGCGGGGTCGCAGATACGCAGTATTTT.

The chain uses TRBV11-2 and TRBJ2-7; D is possibly TRBD1 (5 bases). The V gene lost 5 bases and the J gene lost 11 bases, with 16 bases spanning the gap. CDR3 length: 12 amino acids. Germline CDR1 is SGHAT and CDR2 is FQNNGV. As DNA, the CDR3 is TGTGCCAGCAGCCTCAACAGGAATGAGGAGTACTTC. Encoded protein: CASSLNRNEEYF.

The chain joins TRBV5-1 to TRBJ2-1; no clear D. The CDR3 extends over 13 amino acids. Per germline, CDR1 SGHRS and CDR2 YFSETQ. Deletions cut 4 bases from V and 11 bases from J, with 16 bases between. CDR3 in DNA: TGCGCCAGCAGCACCTATACCGGCGGCAAGCAGTTCTTC. It yields the protein CASSTYTGGKQFF.

The chain is built from TRBV7-9 and TRBJ2-5; D might be TRBD2 (5 bases). Trimming shortened V by 3 bases and J by 5 bases, and 7 bases separated the two germline ends. Germline V gene data show CDR1 as SEHNR and CDR2 as FQNEAQ (reference sequence). This CDR3 region has 12 residues. In nucleotides, the CDR3 is TGTGCCAGCAGCTTCGGCGGGGAGACCCAGTACTTC. This encodes CASSFGGETQYF.

The genes are TRBV12-5 and TRBJ2-7, with 8 bases aligning to TRBD1. From germline, CDR1 is LGHNT and CDR2 FRNRAP. The CDR3 is 16 residues long. V lost 0 bases and J lost 3; bases outside the gene matches: 7. The DNA for the CDR3 is TGTGCTAGTGGTTTGGTCCGGGACAGGTCTTTCTACGAGCAGTACTTC. Translated, it gives CASGLVRDRSFYEQYF. The variable domain in full, completed from reference TRBV12-5 and TRBJ2-7, reads DARVTQTPRHKVTEMGQEVTMRCQPILGHNTVFWYRQTMMQGLELLAYFRNRAPLDDSGMPKDRFSAEMPDATLATLKIQPSEPRDSAVYFCASGLVRDRSFYEQYFGPGTRLTVT.

In DNA, the CDR3 is TGCAGCGTTGAGACAGCAGTAAACACTGAAGCTTTCTTT. Translation gives CSVETAVNTEAFF. The chain uses TRBV29-1 and TRBJ1-1; possible D gene TRBD1, 5 bases. The CDR3 extends over 13 amino acids. Trimming took off 3 bases at V and 2 bases at J, with 10 bases between the two ends. Germline V gives CDR1 SQVTM, CDR2 ANQGSEA.

This clone has just one count. This chain links TRBV5-4 with TRBJ2-2, with 7 bases lining up with TRBD1. Germline CDR1 is SGHNT and CDR2 is YYREEE (reference sequence). The CDR3 covers 16 residues. Unmatched junction bases numbered 11, after V lost 3 bases and J lost 6 bases. CDR3 sequence reads: CASSSTGIWISGELFF. In DNA form, the CDR3 reads TGTGCCAGCAGCTCGACAGGGATCTGGATATCCGGGGAGCTGTTTTTT.

V is TRBV28 and J is TRBJ2-2; no clear D gene. This CDR3 is built from 14 residues. Germline V gene data show CDR1 as MDHEN and CDR2 as SYDVKM. V lost 4 bases and J 3 bases, leaving 9 bases between the germline ends. CDR3 amino acids: CASSSVVYTGELFF. The CDR3 DNA reads as TGTGCCAGCAGTTCCGTTGTGTACACCGGGGAGCTGTTTTTT.

The chain links TRBV18 to TRBJ2-7; D is unresolved. In germline, CDR1 is KGHSH, CDR2 LQKENI. CDR3 size: 13 residues. V was clipped by 4 bases and J by 3 bases, with 10 bases between them. The CDR3 loop is CASSLAEYYEQYF. For the CDR3, the DNA is TGTGCCAGCTCACTAGCCGAATACTACGAGCAGTACTTC. Filled out from reference TRBV18 and TRBJ2-7, the complete variable domain reads NAGVMQNPRHLVRRRGQEARLRCSPMKGHSHVYWYRQLPEEGLKFMVYLQKENIIDESGMPKERFSAEFPKEGPSILRIQQVVRGDSAAYFCASSLAEYYEQYFGPGTRLTVT.

This clone has just one count. The chain uses TRBV13 and TRBJ2-2; D is unclear. The CDR3 covers 14 residues. Per germline, CDR1 PRHDT and CDR2 FYEKMQ (reference sequence). The V gene lost 5 bases and the J gene lost 7 bases, with 14 bases spanning the gap. CDR3 nucleotide sequence: TGTGCCAGCAGCAATCGACTGGAAAACGGGGAGCTGTTTTTT. This gives the protein CASSNRLENGELFF.

The chain recombines TRBV10-3 with TRBJ2-1, with 7 bases identical to TRBD1. The CDR3 covers 15 residues. Germline CDR1 ENHRY, CDR2 SYGVKD. Unmatched junction bases numbered 9, after V lost 4 bases and J lost 6 bases. The CDR3 nucleotides read TGTGCCATCAGTGGGGCGACAGGGTACTCCAATGAGCAGTTCTTC. Amino acids: CAISGATGYSNEQFF.

The chain employs TRBV19 and TRBJ2-1; possibly TRBD1 for D (6 bases). V gave up 5 bases and J gave up 6 bases, with 17 bases separating them. The length of the CDR3 is 15 residues. Germline V CDR1 and CDR2: LNHDA, SQIVND (reference sequence). CDR3 residues: CASSPGQSESNEQFF. The CDR3 coding sequence is TGTGCCAGTAGTCCCGGACAGTCCGAAAGCAATGAGCAGTTCTTC.

V gene TRBV27 combines with J gene TRBJ1-1; TRBD1 matches 7 bases. The CDR3 totals 16 residues. Per germline, CDR1 MNHEY and CDR2 SMNVEV (reference sequence). V dropped 5 bases and J dropped 0; count of bases not matched to a gene: 9. CDR3 sequence reads: CASSARQGSMNTEAFF. Written as DNA, the CDR3 is TGTGCCAGCAGTGCGCGACAGGGATCCATGAACACTGAAGCTTTCTTT.

CDR3 DNA sequence: TGTGCCAGCAGCCTTGGCAGTGGGGCTAGCGGGAGGGCAGATACGCAGTATTTT. This codes for CASSLGSGASGRADTQYF. The chain recombines TRBV5-4 with TRBJ2-3, with TRBD2 matching 12 bases. CDR3 length equals 18 residues. Germline trimming cut 4 bases from V and 4 bases from J; bases unmatched to any gene: 13. Looked up from germline, CDR1 is SGHNT and CDR2 is YYREEE (reference sequence).

The genes are TRBV14 and TRBJ1-2; D unclear. CDR3 length equals 15 residues. Trimming left V 0 bases short and J 4 bases short, with 12 bases between. Germline lookup yields CDR1 SGHDN and CDR2 FVKESK. CDR3: CASSQDHAGVYGYTF. CDR3 DNA: TGTGCCAGCAGCCAAGACCATGCCGGAGTCTATGGCTACACCTTC.

This chain joins TRBV6-6 and TRBJ1-4, with TRBD1 matching 9 bases. CDR1 is MNHNY and CDR2 is SVGAGI in the germline V gene (reference sequence). Losses at the gene ends were 6 bases for V and 5 bases for J; bases not matched to a gene: 10. The CDR3 contains 16 residues. The CDR3 reads CASRATGGATNEKLFF. Written as DNA, the CDR3 is TGTGCCAGCAGAGCGACAGGGGGTGCCACCAATGAAAAACTGTTTTTT.

CDR3 bases: TGTGCCACCAGCTCTAGACAGGGACTAGAGAATGAGCAGTTCTTC. Encoded protein: CATSSRQGLENEQFF. The rearrangement joins TRBV15 to TRBJ2-1; perhaps TRBD2 as D (8 bases). CDR1 is LNHNV, CDR2 YYDKDF, per germline (reference sequence). The CDR3 loop spans 15 amino acids. V dropped 5 bases and J dropped 7 bases, with 18 bases sitting between them. Variable domain in full (rest from reference TRBV15 and TRBJ2-1): DAMVIQNPRYQVTQFGKPVTLSCSQTLNHNVMYWYQQKSSQAPKLLFHYYDKDFNNEADTPDNFQSRRPNTSFCFLDIRSPGLGDTAMYLCATSSRQGLENEQFFGPGTRLTVL.

Concerning this clone itself: The same CDR3 is also encoded by other DNA sequences in this sample. The chain carries TRBV5-4 and TRBJ2-3, with 12 bases lining up with TRBD2. From germline, CDR1 is SGHNT and CDR2 YYREEE (reference sequence). The CDR3 has 16 residues. V lost 4 bases and J lost 0; bases outside the gene matches: 3. The CDR3 region is CASSLGLAGSTDTQYF. The CDR3 nucleotides read TGTGCCAGCAGCCTAGGACTAGCGGGAAGCACAGATACGCAGTATTTT.

Details on this clone: In the same sample, other DNA sequences code for this CDR3. The chain carries TRBV5-1 and TRBJ2-1, with 12 bases matching TRBD2. The CDR3 sequence is 16 residues long. Germline CDR1 SGHRS, CDR2 YFSETQ. The J segment lost 0 bases and the V segment lost 4 bases, leaving 2 bases of the junction unmatched. The CDR3 nucleotides read TGCGCCAGCAGCCTGACTAGCGGGAGCTCCTACAATGAGCAGTTCTTC. This translates into CASSLTSGSSYNEQFF.

The rearrangement links TRBV20-1 to TRBJ2-2; the D gene is possibly TRBD2 (7 bases). Trimming took 3 bases from V and 7 from J, leaving 12 bases between them. The CDR3 runs to 13 residues. Per germline, CDR1 DFQATT and CDR2 SNEGSKA (reference sequence). The CDR3 reads CSASGQRGGELFF. CDR3 in DNA: TGCAGTGCTAGTGGACAGCGGGGCGGGGAGCTGTTTTTT.

V gene TRBV18 combines with J gene TRBJ2-3; tentative D call: TRBD2 (6 bases). Germline V lookup: CDR1 KGHSH, CDR2 LQKENI. The CDR3 totals 21 residues. V shed 3 bases and J shed 1 base, with 29 bases lying between them. The CDR3 coding sequence is TGTGCCAGCTCACCTACTGTCCACGAGGGTGTCCAGCGGGCCCGCACAGATACGCAGTATTTT. As protein: CASSPTVHEGVQRARTDTQYF.

The gene calls are TRBV5-4 and TRBJ2-3; 13 positions match TRBD2. This CDR3 is built from 16 residues. The germline V gene encodes CDR1 SGHNT and CDR2 YYREEE (reference sequence). Germline trimming cut 4 bases from V and 6 bases from J; bases unmatched to any gene: 8. The CDR3 sequence: CASSTQLAGGPDTQYF. In DNA, the CDR3 is TGTGCCAGCAGCACTCAACTAGCGGGAGGGCCGGATACGCAGTATTTT.

This clone came up once. V usage is TRBV4-1 and J usage is TRBJ2-7; perhaps TRBD1 as D (6 bases). Trimming left V 1 base short and J 11 bases short, with 27 bases between. Germline V gene lookup returns CDR1 MGHRA and CDR2 YSYEKL. The CDR3 is made up of 17 amino acids. CDR3 DNA: TGCGCCAGCAGCCAAGTGTCGTCCGGGACAAGGGGGATATCGAAGTACTTC. Residues: CASSQVSSGTRGISKYF.